This TCR beta chain was identified in a study of a mutant IDH1 vaccine in newly diagnosed glioma. Study-wide background: Radiotherapy, temozolomide, or both had been given previously, and both were given to most.

Note on this clone: Antigen: not known.

Libraries were prepared by immunoSEQ multiplex PCR; TCRdb keeps only in-frame clonotypes and omits some of them. Counted here are 40,000 or so clones, approximately 91% occurring once; the ten biggest clones make up roughly 2.8%. The time point is: week 5, during vaccination. A single vaccine dose contained 300 ug of mutant IDH1 20-mer peptide, and topical imiquimod was used with it. The TCR comes from a man between 45 and 60 years old with glioma. The input for sequencing was PBMCs, taken from a glioma patient whose treatment included an IDH1 peptide vaccine.

The CDR3 DNA sequence: TGCGCCAGCAGCCAAGATCAAGGTTGGCGGGAGGGCCCTTCGAACACCGGGGAGCTGTTTTTT. Its translation is CASSQDQGWREGPSNTGELFF. The chain joins TRBV4-1 to TRBJ2-2; 9 bases match TRBD2. This CDR3 is built from 21 residues. Trimming at V came to 0 bases and at J to 0 bases, leaving 14 bases not matched to a gene. Per the germline V gene, CDR1 is MGHRA and CDR2 is YSYEKL.